Listed here are 27 T cell receptor beta chains from one sample, sequenced in a study of blood T cell repertoires in COVID-19. The method was immunoSEQ multiplex PCR; TCRdb's version includes in-frame clones alone and lacks a portion of them. The sample has about 160,000 clones; around nine tenths are singletons. The source material was peripheral blood. These receptors all stem from a woman aged 70 to 79 with COVID-19, enrolled during active disease.

This chain connects TRBV9 to TRBJ2-3, with a possible D match to TRBD2 (6 bases). The CDR3 totals 18 residues. The V gene lost 0 bases and the J gene lost 4 bases, with 21 bases spanning the gap. Per germline, CDR1 SGDLS and CDR2 YYNGEE. The CDR3 reads CASSVATKSFRGADTQYF. CDR3 DNA sequence: TGTGCCAGCAGCGTAGCTACTAAGTCCTTCCGCGGGGCAGATACGCAGTATTTT. The full variable domain, completed using reference TRBV9 and TRBJ2-3, is DSGVTQTPKHLITATGQRVTLRCSPRSGDLSVYWYQQSLDQGLQFLIQYYNGEERAKGNILERFSAQQFPDLHSELNLSSLELGDSALYFCASSVATKSFRGADTQYFGPGTRLTVL.

Concerning this clone: The junction and the germline gene differ at one end; a read error may be behind it. The chain is built from TRBV29-1 and TRBJ2-2; D uncertain. This CDR3 region has 13 residues. The germline CDR1 and CDR2 sequences are SQVTM and ANQGSEA. CDR3: CSAERPRTGELFF. The DNA of the CDR3 is TGCAGCGCTGAACGCCCCAGAACCGGGGAGCTGTTTTTT.

V gene TRBV6-1 combines with J gene TRBJ2-1, with D possibly TRBD1 on 6 matching bases. The germline V gene has CDR1 MNHNS and CDR2 SASEGT. V was trimmed by 0 bases and J by 8 bases, leaving 11 bases between them. The CDR3 loop spans 14 amino acids. The CDR3 DNA sequence: TGTGCCAGCAGTGAAGCGAGTCAGGGGTATGAGCAGTTCTTC. It translates to CASSEASQGYEQFF.

The chain uses TRBV11-2 and TRBJ1-5; 7 nucleotides match TRBD1. The CDR3 runs to 18 residues. CDR1 and CDR2 (germline): SGHAT, FQNNGV. Germline trimming cut 5 bases from V and 5 bases from J; bases unmatched to any gene: 18. CDR3 coding DNA: TGTGCCAGCAGCCGAGTCCTCCAACAGGGGACTGGGGATCAGCCCCAGCATTTT. Protein sequence: CASSRVLQQGTGDQPQHF.

This clone showed up just a few times. The chain couples TRBV5-1 to TRBJ1-1; D remains ambiguous. V was pared by 0 bases and J by 1 base, with 10 bases between. The CDR3 totals 15 residues. From germline, CDR1 is SGHRS and CDR2 YFSETQ. CDR3 protein: CASSLEPTKNTEAFF. The CDR3 bases are TGCGCCAGCAGCTTGGAACCAACTAAGAACACTGAAGCTTTCTTT.

This clone was seen once. The CDR3 nucleotides are TGCAGCGCTCCGGGACAGGGAAACACCGGGGAGCTGTTTTTT. Its protein product is CSAPGQGNTGELFF. V usage is TRBV29-1 and J usage is TRBJ2-2, with TRBD1 matching 9 bases. The CDR3 is 14 amino acids. With V trimmed by 7 bases and J by 2 bases, 5 bases remained unmatched. CDR1 SQVTM and CDR2 ANQGSEA come from the germline V gene.

V usage is TRBV2 and J usage is TRBJ2-3, with 12 bases lining up with TRBD1. With 7 bases clipped from V and 5 bases from J, the junction kept 16 bases outside the gene matches. CDR1 is SNHLY and CDR2 is FYNNEI in the germline V gene. The CDR3 has 18 residues. CDR3 residues: CASTPLTGTGGRKDTQYF. CDR3 DNA: TGTGCCAGCACCCCCCTCACCGGGACAGGGGGCAGGAAAGATACGCAGTATTTT.

V and J are TRBV4-1 and TRBJ2-3; 8 nucleotides agree with TRBD2. Germline V gene data show CDR1 as MGHRA and CDR2 as YSYEKL. With V trimmed by 3 bases and J by 5 bases, 13 bases remained unmatched. The CDR3 is 17 amino acids. As DNA, the CDR3 is TGCGCCAGCAGCCAGGGGAGAGCGGGGGATAGGGTAGATACGCAGTATTTT. Its protein product is CASSQGRAGDRVDTQYF.

The V and J genes are TRBV3-1 (or the pseudogene TRBV3-2) and TRBJ1-2; tentatively, D is TRBD1 (5 bases). The CDR3 is 13 residues long. V dropped 1 base and J dropped 4 bases, with 7 bases sitting between them. Germline V lookup: CDR1 LGHDT, CDR2 YNNKEL (reference sequence). The DNA of the CDR3 is TGTGCCAGCAGCCAAGGGGGCAGCTATGGCTACACCTTC. The encoded protein is CASSQGGSYGYTF.

This rearrangement joins TRBV5-4 to TRBJ2-5; 12 nucleotides line up with TRBD2. This CDR3 spans 16 amino acids. Germline CDR1 is SGHNT and CDR2 is YYREEE (reference sequence). V lost 4 bases and J lost 5; bases outside the gene matches: 9. CDR3 DNA sequence: TGTGCCAGCAGCCTAGCGGGGGGGAAACTGACGGAGACCCAGTACTTC. It encodes CASSLAGGKLTETQYF.

This chain joins TRBV19 and TRBJ2-3; the match to TRBD1 covers 9 bases. The junction had 11 bases not matched to a gene; V was cut back by 3 bases and J by 4 bases. Germline loops: CDR1 LNHDA, CDR2 SQIVND (reference sequence). This CDR3 has 17 residues. DNA of the CDR3: TGTGCCAGTAGTATGCCTCACAGGGGGCCCGCACCAGATACGCAGTATTTT. Translated, it gives CASSMPHRGPAPDTQYF.

The V and J genes are TRBV5-1 and TRBJ1-2; the match to TRBD1 covers 9 bases. Germline CDR1 SGHRS, CDR2 YFSETQ. The CDR3 runs 14 residues. V gave up 0 bases and J gave up 7 bases; unmatched junction bases: 4. CDR3 amino acids: CASSLGQGVSGYTF. CDR3 DNA sequence: TGCGCCAGCAGCTTGGGACAGGGGGTCTCTGGCTACACCTTC.

V usage is TRBV12-3 or TRBV12-4 and J usage is TRBJ2-7; a possible D gene is TRBD1 (5 bases). The CDR3 is 13 residues long. Trimming took 3 bases from V and 6 from J, leaving 12 bases between them. The CDR3 sequence is CASSFGQGIEQYF. In DNA, the CDR3 is TGTGCCAGCAGTTTCGGACAAGGAATCGAGCAGTACTTC.

This clone has a single count. The J gene is TRBJ2-1, the V gene TRBV30; maybe TRBD2 (6 bases). V lost 4 bases to trimming and J lost 11 bases, with 12 bases between them. The CDR3 is made up of 11 amino acids. Germline V gene data show CDR1 as GTSNPN and CDR2 as SVGIG (reference sequence). As DNA, the CDR3 is TGTGCCTGGACCCTTCGGGGGAAGCAGTTCTTC. This sequence encodes CAWTLRGKQFF.

This chain links TRBV5-1 with TRBJ1-2; D might be TRBD1 (6 bases). The CDR3 sequence is 15 residues long. Germline values: CDR1 SGHRS, CDR2 YFSETQ. Trimming left V 0 bases short and J 4 bases short, with 13 bases between. The CDR3 region is CASSLVGGASYGYTF. CDR3 bases: TGCGCCAGCAGCTTGGTTGGGGGGGCCTCCTATGGCTACACCTTC.

This clone was seen only once. The chain joins TRBV20-1 to TRBJ2-5; no clear D gene. The CDR3 loop spans 11 amino acids. Germline V gene lookup returns CDR1 DFQATT and CDR2 SNEGSKA (reference sequence). V lost 4 bases and J lost 5, with 8 bases in between. The CDR3 region is CSANIMETQYF. For the CDR3, the DNA is TGCAGTGCTAACATTATGGAGACCCAGTACTTC.

The V gene is TRBV4-1, the J gene TRBJ1-2; D is uncertain. This CDR3 is built from 13 residues. The V end lost 4 bases, the J end lost 6 bases, and 12 bases lay between the germline ends. The germline CDR1 and CDR2 sequences are MGHRA and YSYEKL. In DNA form, the CDR3 reads TGCGCCAGCAGCCCCCACGGAGAGGATGGCTACACCTTC. This encodes CASSPHGEDGYTF.

This clone showed up just a few times. The chain combines TRBV28 with TRBJ1-1; D unclear. The CDR3 has 12 residues. Germline CDR1 MDHEN, CDR2 SYDVKM. Trimming stripped 3 bases from V and 5 bases from J, with 7 bases between. CDR3 loop: CASSFGETEAFF. CDR3 nucleotide sequence: TGTGCCAGCAGTTTCGGGGAAACTGAAGCTTTCTTT.

The chain employs TRBV28 and TRBJ1-1, with D maybe TRBD1 (6 bases). Trimming pared 2 bases from V and 0 bases from J, leaving 19 bases between. CDR1 and CDR2 (germline): MDHEN, SYDVKM. The CDR3 sequence is 18 residues long. CDR3 sequence (DNA): TGTGCCAGCAGTTTAGGGGGGGCCCGCATCTCCATGAACACTGAAGCTTTCTTT. It codes for CASSLGGARISMNTEAFF. The full variable domain, with the rest looked up from reference TRBV28 and TRBJ1-1, is DVKVTQSSRYLVKRTGEKVFLECVQDMDHENMFWYRQDPGLGLRLIYFSYDVKMKEKGDIPEGYSVSREKKERFSLILESASTNQTSMYLCASSLGGARISMNTEAFFGQGTRLTVV.

The chain carries TRBV5-6 and TRBJ2-7, with a weak D call TRBD2 (5 bases). Trimming took 1 base from V and 0 from J, leaving 11 bases between them. Germline V lookup: CDR1 SGHDT, CDR2 YYEEEE. The CDR3 extends over 15 amino acids. Here the CDR3 DNA reads TGTGCCAGCAGCTTGAGGAGGACGAACTCCTACGAGCAGTACTTC. It yields the protein CASSLRRTNSYEQYF.

The chain is built from TRBV19 and TRBJ2-1; D not resolved. V was trimmed by 1 base and J by 0 bases, leaving 10 bases between them. This CDR3 region has 16 residues. From germline, CDR1 is LNHDA and CDR2 SQIVND (reference sequence). The CDR3 sequence is CASSIGDGFSYNEQFF. The CDR3 DNA reads TGTGCCAGTAGTATAGGTGACGGGTTCTCCTACAATGAGCAGTTCTTC.

The chain employs TRBV9 and TRBJ2-6; 7 bases align to TRBD1. Germline V gene data show CDR1 as SGDLS and CDR2 as YYNGEE. The CDR3 is made up of 16 amino acids. The J segment lost 4 bases and the V segment lost 0 bases, leaving 4 bases of the junction unmatched. This CDR3 reads CASSVADRVGANVLTF. DNA for the CDR3: TGTGCCAGCAGCGTAGCCGACAGGGTCGGGGCCAACGTCCTGACTTTC.

The rearrangement uses TRBV4-1 and TRBJ1-2, with no clear D. The length of the CDR3 is 15 residues. The V and J ends lost 4 bases and 2 bases respectively, with 14 bases between them. Germline CDR1 reads MGHRA; CDR2 reads YSYEKL. The CDR3 region is CASSRPEARNYGYTF. The CDR3 nucleotides read TGCGCCAGCAGCCGTCCCGAGGCGAGAAACTATGGCTACACCTTC.

The genes are TRBV24-1 and TRBJ2-1, with 7 nucleotides matching TRBD1. Trimming removed 2 bases from V and 7 bases from J; junction bases left unmatched: 7. Germline V gives CDR1 KGHDR, CDR2 SFDVKD. The CDR3 totals 15 residues. In DNA form, the CDR3 reads TGTGCCACCAGTGATTGGGCAGGGGGAGCGAATGAGCAGTTCTTC. Translated: CATSDWAGGANEQFF.

J is TRBJ2-7 and V is TRBV7-3, with 10 positions matching TRBD2. The CDR3 is 16 amino acids. CDR1 and CDR2 (germline): SGHTA, FQGTGA. V lost 0 bases and J lost 1; bases outside the gene matches: 3. The CDR3 nucleotides are TGTGCCAGCAGCTTAACATCACTAGCGGGGTCCTACGAGCAGTACTTC. Its protein product is CASSLTSLAGSYEQYF.

The chain uses TRBV9 and TRBJ2-3; 13 bases match TRBD2. CDR3 length: 15 amino acids. The germline V gene has CDR1 SGDLS and CDR2 YYNGEE. J was trimmed by 4 bases and V by 4 bases; bases with no gene match: 3. In nucleotides, the CDR3 is TGTGCCAGCAGCCACGGACTAGCGGGGGCAGATACGCAGTATTTT. Its translation: CASSHGLAGADTQYF.

This clone was counted once. The chain employs TRBV18 and TRBJ2-1; TRBD2 might be the D (6 bases). Trimming removed 5 bases from V and 5 bases from J, with 10 bases in between. The CDR3 is made up of 13 amino acids. Germline-derived CDR1 and CDR2 are KGHSH and LQKENI. As DNA, the CDR3 is TGTGCCAGCTCAAGGGGACTTGACAATGAGCAGTTCTTC. This sequence encodes CASSRGLDNEQFF.